These T cell receptor beta chains were read from a single sample in a study of blood T cells in healthy people across ages. TCRdb called the 5' RACE reads again in MiXCR, with one record for every CDR3 protein. The sample includes roughly 1.7 million distinct CDR3 sequences, around 36% of them seen just once. The sequenced sample was blood. These receptors were taken from a woman in her 30s in good health. Each CDR3 is given with its conserved first and last residue. D genes are given only for firm matches. Where a row states a size, it is once, few, many or the class of an expanded clone; other rows omit it.

CDR3 length	D gene	V gene	clone size	J gene	CDR3 protein	CDR3 DNA
15	TRBD1	TRBV20-1	few	TRBJ1-5	CSARVTGGANQPQHF	TGCAGTGCTAGAGTCACAGGGGGGGCCAATCAGCCCCAGCATTTT
14	NA	TRBV7-3	NA	TRBJ2-5	CASAQGTPPETQYF	TGTGCCAGCGCCCAGGGGACTCCCCCGGAGACCCAGTACTTC
17	NA	TRBV6-6	NA	TRBJ2-1	CASSSPTGTITGNEQFF	TGTGCCAGCAGTTCACCGACAGGGACTATTACGGGGAATGAGCAGTTCTTC
13	NA	TRBV12-3/TRBV12-4	NA	TRBJ1-5	CASSPGHPQPQHF	TGTGCCAGCAGCCCCGGACATCCCCAGCCCCAGCATTTT
13	TRBD1	TRBV12-3/TRBV12-4	many	TRBJ2-7	CASSPTGTYEQYF	TGTGCCAGCAGCCCGACAGGGACCTACGAGCAGTACTTC
16	NA	TRBV6-2/TRBV6-3	NA	TRBJ1-1	CASITGHLRLNTEAFF	TGTGCCAGCATTACGGGACATCTTCGACTTAACACTGAAGCTTTCTTT
13	NA	TRBV20-1	NA	TRBJ2-1	CRSGLTRGSEQFF	TGCAGGAGCGGGCTTACCCGAGGGAGTGAGCAGTTCTTC
15	NA	TRBV3-1	NA	TRBJ2-1	CASSQPRVGGNEQFF	TGTGCCAGCAGCCAACCACGAGTAGGAGGCAATGAGCAGTTCTTC
14	NA	TRBV6-1	NA	TRBJ2-2	CASMEAGRTGELFF	TGTGCCAGCATGGAGGCAGGGCGAACCGGGGAGCTGTTTTTT
13	NA	TRBV28	NA	TRBJ1-1	CASSPRQPPGAFF	TGTGCCAGCAGCCCCCGACAACCCCCGGGAGCTTTCTTT
16	TRBD1	TRBV2	NA	TRBJ2-7	CASSRLPGQGVHEQYF	TGTGCCAGCAGCCGACTTCCGGGACAGGGGGTTCACGAGCAGTACTTC
14	TRBD1	TRBV9	many	TRBJ2-7	CASSVVDRAYEQYF	TGTGCCAGCAGCGTAGTGGACAGGGCCTACGAGCAGTACTTC
13	NA	TRBV20-1	NA	TRBJ1-1	CSAGAGGASEAFF	TGCAGTGCAGGGGCCGGGGGCGCTTCTGAAGCTTTCTTT
12	NA	TRBV28	NA	TRBJ2-7	CASSSDAWEQYF	TGTGCCAGCAGTTCAGACGCGTGGGAGCAGTACTTC
17	NA	TRBV7-9	few	TRBJ2-5	CASSLGPRLNAQETQYF	TGTGCCAGCAGCTTAGGCCCCCGACTAAACGCCCAAGAGACCCAGTACTTC
16	NA	TRBV4-2	NA	TRBJ2-5	CASSPLAKGTQETRYF	TGTGCCAGCAGCCCCCTCGCCAAGGGGACCCAAGAGACCCGGTACTTC
15	TRBD2	TRBV7-9	NA	TRBJ2-5	CASSLPGGSAETQYF	TGTGCCAGCAGCTTACCGGGGGGGTCCGCGGAGACCCAGTACTTC
15	TRBD1	TRBV20-1	few	TRBJ1-5	CSARHRDRMNQPQHF	TGCAGTGCTAGACACCGGGACAGGATGAATCAGCCCCAGCATTTT
12	NA	TRBV7-8	few	TRBJ1-1	CASTGYIAGAFF	TGTGCCAGCACGGGTTACATAGCGGGCGCTTTCTTT
14	NA	TRBV5-1	NA	TRBJ2-1	CASSSTGPLNKQFF	TGCGCCAGCAGCTCAACCGGGCCCCTTAATAAGCAGTTCTTC
20	TRBD2	TRBV4-1	NA	TRBJ2-5	CASSLTSGTSGGAGYGTQYF	TGCGCCAGCAGCCTAACGTCCGGGACTAGCGGGGGGGCCGGTTATGGGACCCAGTACTTC
17	TRBD2	TRBV27	NA	TRBJ2-1	CASSQTGLAGATEEQFF	TGTGCCAGCAGTCAGACGGGACTAGCGGGAGCAACGGAAGAGCAGTTCTTC
14	NA	TRBV28	NA	TRBJ1-1	CASTLGQMNTEAFF	TGTGCCAGCACCCTCGGACAGATGAACACTGAAGCTTTCTTT
14	TRBD1	TRBV29-1	NA	TRBJ1-4	CSVTGFFANEKLFF	TGCAGCGTGACAGGGTTTTTCGCCAATGAAAAACTGTTTTTT
16	NA	TRBV12-3/TRBV12-4	NA	TRBJ2-2	CASTGGVAENTGELFF	TGTGCCAGCACAGGGGGGGTAGCTGAGAACACCGGGGAGCTGTTTTTT
15	NA	TRBV20-1	NA	TRBJ1-2	CSARLRTGGVYGYTF	TGCAGTGCTAGACTCAGAACCGGCGGGGTTTATGGCTACACCTTC
15	NA	TRBV28	NA	TRBJ2-1	CASNGDLHRYNEQFF	TGTGCCAGCAACGGGGACCTTCATCGATACAATGAGCAGTTCTTC
14	TRBD2	TRBV20-1	NA	TRBJ2-1	CSVDGRNTYNEQFF	TGCAGTGTTGACGGGAGGAACACCTACAATGAGCAGTTCTTC
14	NA	TRBV20-1	NA	TRBJ1-2	CSAREQGINYGYTF	TGCAGTGCTCGGGAGCAGGGGATTAACTATGGCTACACCTTC
13	NA	TRBV27	NA	TRBJ2-1	CASSLNSETTQFF	TGTGCCAGCAGTTTGAACAGCGAGACCACCCAGTTCTTC
15	NA	TRBV27	few	TRBJ2-7	CASRRGTADPYEQYF	TGTGCCAGCAGACGCGGGACAGCCGACCCCTACGAGCAGTACTTC
17	NA	TRBV28	NA	TRBJ2-1	CASSFRGEGPRDNEQFF	TGTGCCAGCAGTTTTAGGGGGGAGGGCCCTCGGGACAATGAGCAGTTCTTC
14	NA	TRBV20-1	NA	TRBJ2-3	CSARGQGKVDTQYF	TGCAGTGCTAGAGGGCAGGGGAAAGTAGATACGCAGTATTTT
11	NA	TRBV12-3/TRBV12-4	NA	TRBJ1-2	CASSAIGVYTF	TGTGCCAGCAGCGCTATTGGCGTCTACACCTTC
14	TRBD1	TRBV29-1	NA	TRBJ1-1	CSVPRTGGSTEAFF	TGCAGCGTCCCCAGGACAGGGGGATCCACTGAAGCTTTCTTT
13	NA	TRBV6-6	NA	TRBJ2-7	CASTLQANYEQYF	TGTGCCAGCACCCTACAGGCGAACTACGAGCAGTACTTC
14	TRBD2	TRBV20-1	few	TRBJ2-1	CSATLGLAGNEQFF	TGCAGTGCTACTCTCGGACTAGCGGGCAATGAGCAGTTCTTC
10	NA	TRBV20-1	many	TRBJ2-1	CSAWDNEQFF	TGCAGTGCATGGGACAATGAGCAGTTCTTC
16	TRBD2	TRBV7-7	NA	TRBJ2-5	CASSSGAGGVGETQYF	TGTGCCAGCAGCTCTGGAGCGGGAGGGGTGGGAGAGACCCAGTACTTC
14	NA	TRBV12-3/TRBV12-4	few	TRBJ2-1	CASSLMAIGNEQFF	TGTGCCAGCAGTTTAATGGCCATCGGCAATGAGCAGTTCTTC
14	TRBD2	TRBV7-3	few	TRBJ2-7	CASSPGLAGEEQYF	TGTGCCAGCAGCCCAGGACTAGCGGGGGAAGAGCAGTACTTC
12	NA	TRBV29-1	many	TRBJ2-7	CSVWQGWDEQYF	TGCAGCGTTTGGCAGGGGTGGGACGAGCAGTACTTC
19	TRBD2	TRBV5-1	few	TRBJ2-7	CASSLPGTSGGSWSYEQYF	TGCGCCAGCAGCCTCCCGGGGACTAGCGGGGGTTCGTGGTCCTACGAGCAGTACTTC
15	TRBD1	TRBV20-1	NA	TRBJ2-7	CSARDQDRSSYEQYF	TGCAGTGCTAGGGACCAGGACAGGAGCTCCTACGAGCAGTACTTC
16	TRBD1	TRBV14	NA	TRBJ2-7	CASSQLFGQGPYEQYF	TGTGCCAGCAGCCAATTGTTCGGACAGGGACCCTACGAGCAGTACTTC
11	TRBD2	TRBV29-1	many	TRBJ2-1	CSVQTSYEQFF	TGCAGCGTGCAGACTAGCTATGAGCAGTTCTTC
14	NA	TRBV7-2	NA	TRBJ1-2	CASSWGSRGYGYTF	TGTGCCAGCAGCTGGGGAAGTCGGGGCTATGGCTACACCTTC
16	TRBD1	TRBV5-1	NA	TRBJ1-5	CASSPRGLGSNQPQHF	TGCGCCAGCAGCCCGAGGGGGCTCGGTAGCAATCAGCCCCAGCATTTT
12	NA	TRBV11-2	NA	TRBJ2-2	CASIIKPGELFF	TGTGCCAGCATCATCAAGCCCGGGGAGCTGTTTTTT
15	NA	TRBV7-3	NA	TRBJ2-5	CASSLGGRPGETQYF	TGTGCCAGCAGCCTCGGGGGCCGCCCGGGGGAGACCCAGTACTTC
13	NA	TRBV20-1	once	TRBJ1-4	CSARAITNEKLFF	TGCAGTGCCAGGGCGATAACTAATGAAAAACTGTTTTTT
15	NA	TRBV3-1	NA	TRBJ2-1	CASSPGAVSMDEQFF	TGTGCCAGCAGCCCGGGGGCCGTGAGTATGGATGAGCAGTTCTTC
14	NA	TRBV20-1	NA	TRBJ1-6	CSALRQAMVSPLHF	TGCAGTGCTTTGCGACAGGCGATGGTTTCACCCCTCCACTTT
16	TRBD1	TRBV25-1	NA	TRBJ1-2	CASSSGGRGRSHGYTF	TGTGCCAGCAGTTCGGGGGGGAGGGGGCGTTCTCATGGCTACACCTTC
13	TRBD2	TRBV12-3/TRBV12-4	NA	TRBJ2-3	CASSFPLADTRYF	TGTGCCAGCAGTTTCCCGCTAGCGGATACGCGGTATTTT
17	TRBD2	TRBV28	once	TRBJ2-7	CASSLGPSTSDTNEQYF	TGTGCCAGCAGTTTAGGGCCTAGCACTAGCGATACGAACGAGCAGTACTTC
14	NA	TRBV2	few	TRBJ2-5	CASSEADGQETQYF	TGTGCCAGCAGTGAAGCAGACGGACAAGAGACCCAGTACTTC
17	TRBD2	TRBV2	NA	TRBJ2-2	CASSITGTSGPTGELFF	TGTGCCAGCAGTATTACCGGGACTAGCGGCCCCACCGGGGAGCTGTTTTTT
13	NA	TRBV19	few	TRBJ2-7	CASSVGINYEQYF	TGTGCCAGTAGTGTCGGGATAAACTACGAGCAGTACTTC